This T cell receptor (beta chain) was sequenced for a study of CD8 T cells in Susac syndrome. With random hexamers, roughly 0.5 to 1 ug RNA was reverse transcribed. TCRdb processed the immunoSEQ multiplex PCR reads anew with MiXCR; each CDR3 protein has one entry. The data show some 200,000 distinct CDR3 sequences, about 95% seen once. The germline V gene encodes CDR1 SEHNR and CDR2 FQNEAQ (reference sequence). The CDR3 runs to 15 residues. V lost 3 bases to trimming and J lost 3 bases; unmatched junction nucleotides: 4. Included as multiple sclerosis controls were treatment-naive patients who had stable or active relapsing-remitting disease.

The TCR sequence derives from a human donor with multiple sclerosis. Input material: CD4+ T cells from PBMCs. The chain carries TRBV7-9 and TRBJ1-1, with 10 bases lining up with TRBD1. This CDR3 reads CASSLVGTGDTEAFF. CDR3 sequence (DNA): TGTGCCAGCAGCTTGGTAGGGACAGGGGACACTGAAGCTTTCTTT. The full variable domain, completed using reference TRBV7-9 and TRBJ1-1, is DTGVSQNPRHKITKRGQNVTFRCDPISEHNRLYWYRQTLGQGPEFLTYFQNEAQLEKSRLLSDRFSAERPKGSFSTLEIQRTEQGDSAMYLCASSLVGTGDTEAFFGQGTRLTVV.